The 12 T cell receptor beta chains below all came from one sample that was sequenced in a study of technical replicates of blood from a few donors. Using immunoSEQ multiplex PCR, the repertoire was profiled, and TCRdb retains in-frame clones only, with some absent. The table records tens of thousands of clones, roughly 93% of them present only once. Material for sequencing was T cells isolated from PBMCs. These receptors came from a human donor in good health.

This clone appeared a single time. The chain is built from TRBV7-3 and TRBJ2-1, with a tentative D call TRBD2 (6 bases). The V end lost 1 base, the J end lost 4 bases, and 8 bases lay between the germline ends. The CDR3 loop spans 14 amino acids. Germline V lookup: CDR1 SGHTA, CDR2 FQGTGA. Here the CDR3 reads CASSLMGGYNEQFF. The CDR3 DNA reads TGTGCCAGCAGCTTAATGGGGGGATACAATGAGCAGTTCTTC.

V gene TRBV30 combines with J gene TRBJ2-1; 12 nucleotides align to TRBD2. J was trimmed by 8 bases and V by 2 bases; bases with no gene match: 10. Looked up from germline, CDR1 is GTSNPN and CDR2 is SVGIG (reference sequence). The CDR3 has 16 residues. Written as DNA, the CDR3 is TGTGCCTGGAGTACAACACCTAGCGGGGGGGCGCATGAGCAGTTCTTC. Amino acids: CAWSTTPSGGAHEQFF.

This clone was observed a single time. J is TRBJ1-5 and V is TRBV2; D uncertain. This CDR3 is built from 12 residues. The germline gives CDR1 SNHLY, CDR2 FYNNEI. The germline V and J ends were trimmed by 5 bases and 7 bases, with 9 bases remaining between them. CDR3 nucleotides: TGTGCCAGCAGTTCGAGGGCCCAGCCCCAGCATTTT. Encoded protein: CASSSRAQPQHF.

The chain's CDR3 is CASATDPGNQPQHF. The CDR3 nucleotides are TGTGCCAGCGCCACAGATCCTGGCAATCAGCCCCAGCATTTT. The genes are TRBV9 and TRBJ1-5; D not resolved. The CDR3 covers 14 residues. The V end was cut by 7 bases, the J end by 2 bases, with 13 bases between. Germline-derived CDR1 and CDR2 are SGDLS and YYNGEE.

The V call is TRBV5-1, the J call TRBJ2-5; 7 bases are a match to TRBD2. Germline V gene sequence: CDR1 SGHRS, CDR2 YFSETQ. The CDR3 contains 15 residues. Trimming cost V 4 bases and J 0 bases; bases outside gene matches: 6. The CDR3 region is CASSTVGLNQETQYF. Here the CDR3 DNA reads TGCGCCAGCAGCACTGTGGGACTAAACCAAGAGACCCAGTACTTC.

V is TRBV12-5 and J is TRBJ2-1; tentative D call: TRBD2 (6 bases). CDR1 LGHNT and CDR2 FRNRAP come from the germline V gene. This CDR3 comprises 12 residues. V shed 4 bases and J shed 5 bases, with 6 bases lying between them. The CDR3, as DNA: TGTGCTAGTGGTTCGGGAGACAATGAGCAGTTCTTC. This sequence encodes CASGSGDNEQFF.

This chain uses TRBV6-1 with TRBJ1-2, with D possibly TRBD1 on 6 matching bases. This CDR3 comprises 11 residues. Trimming took off 6 bases at V and 7 bases at J, with 9 bases between the two ends. Per the germline V gene, CDR1 is MNHNS and CDR2 is SASEGT. CDR3 bases: TGTGCCAGCAGGTCAGGGGTTGGCTACACCTTC. As protein: CASRSGVGYTF.

This CDR3 is CASRLQGMDYNEQFF. The CDR3 nucleotides are TGTGCCAGCAGATTACAGGGAATGGACTACAATGAGCAGTTCTTC. V is TRBV6-1 and J is TRBJ2-1, with a weak D call TRBD1 (6 bases). Germline values: CDR1 MNHNS, CDR2 SASEGT. CDR3 length equals 15 residues. Trimming stripped 6 bases from V and 3 bases from J, with 15 bases between.

V is TRBV28 and J is TRBJ2-7; tentative D call: TRBD1 (6 bases). V was cut by 6 bases and J by 6 bases, with 9 bases left in between. Germline CDR1 and CDR2: MDHEN and SYDVKM. CDR3 length equals 11 residues. In DNA form, the CDR3 reads TGTGCCAGCAGCAGGGGATCCGAGCAGTACTTC. It is translated as CASSRGSEQYF.

The chain is built from TRBV7-9 and TRBJ2-7, with D possibly being TRBD2 (6 bases). This CDR3 has 12 amino acids. Germline V CDR1 and CDR2: SEHNR, FQNEAQ (reference sequence). Between the trimmed V and J ends, which lost 7 bases and 10 bases, there was a span of 17 bases. As DNA, the CDR3 is TGTGCCAGCATCCCAGGGTCGGGGGTTCAGTACTTC. Its protein is CASIPGSGVQYF. The full variable domain, rest sourced from reference TRBV7-9 and TRBJ2-7, is DTGVSQNPRHKITKRGQNVTFRCDPISEHNRLYWYRQTLGQGPEFLTYFQNEAQLEKSRLLSDRFSAERPKGSFSTLEIQRTEQGDSAMYLCASIPGSGVQYFGPGTRLTVT.

This clone has more than one count but fewer than ten. The chain joins TRBV4-1 to TRBJ1-2; D unclear. Germline V gene data show CDR1 as MGHRA and CDR2 as YSYEKL. The CDR3 has 14 amino acids. The V and J ends lost 4 bases and 3 bases respectively, with 12 bases between them. The CDR3 reads CASSPRVGYYGYTF. The DNA of the CDR3 is TGCGCCAGCAGCCCCAGAGTGGGCTACTATGGCTACACCTTC.

To note about this clone: Other DNA sequences from this sample encode an identical CDR3 as well. The V call is TRBV27, the J call TRBJ1-1; D might be TRBD1 (5 bases). The CDR3 consists of 13 residues. The germline V gene encodes CDR1 MNHEY and CDR2 SMNVEV (reference sequence). Trimming left V 6 bases short and J 1 base short, with 9 bases between. CDR3 residues: CASSLQGNTEAFF. The CDR3 bases are TGTGCCAGCAGCCTCCAGGGGAACACTGAAGCTTTCTTT.